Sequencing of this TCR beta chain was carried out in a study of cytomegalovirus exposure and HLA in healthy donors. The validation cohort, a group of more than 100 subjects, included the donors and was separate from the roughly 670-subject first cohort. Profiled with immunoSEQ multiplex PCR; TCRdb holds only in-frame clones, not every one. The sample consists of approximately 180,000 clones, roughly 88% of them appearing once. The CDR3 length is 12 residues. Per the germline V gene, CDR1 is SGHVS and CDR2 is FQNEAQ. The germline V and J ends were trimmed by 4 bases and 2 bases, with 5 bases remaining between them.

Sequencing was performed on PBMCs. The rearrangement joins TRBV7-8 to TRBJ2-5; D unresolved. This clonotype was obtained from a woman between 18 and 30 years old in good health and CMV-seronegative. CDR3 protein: CASSSQQETQYF. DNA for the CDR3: TGTGCCAGCAGCTCACAGCAAGAGACCCAGTACTTC.